The subject of this entry is one TCR beta chain. Its antigen remains unidentified. The library labeled individual cDNA molecules by adding unique molecular identifiers to them. Each CDR3 protein gets one entry after TCRdb re-called the RACE reads with MiXCR. The data hold roughly 100,000 distinct CDR3 sequences, with just under 9% observed a single time. The sample is drawn from a study of human T cells and chemical hapten exposure. Study overall: Minor volume differences among pooled libraries chiefly drove per-sample TCR yield variation.

Noted time point: healthy volunteer bleed at 2 weeks. Before extraction, the whole blood was not fractionated, and total RNA was taken from it. Study results and limitations: Sensitizing with DPC caused no change in TCRs above 1 in 1000 frequency.

Looked up from germline, CDR1 is MNHNS and CDR2 is SASEGT. This CDR3 is built from 15 residues. Germline trimming cut 4 bases from V and 5 bases from J; bases unmatched to any gene: 7. This sequence joins TRBV6-1 and TRBJ2-1, with 8 bases identical to TRBD1. Material for sequencing was whole blood. The TCR comes from a female donor in good health. Some clones in this sample may be carry-over from other donors' samples. The CDR3 DNA sequence: TGTGCCAGCAGTGTTAGGGGACAGGCAAACAATGAGCAGTTCTTC. It yields the protein CASSVRGQANNEQFF.